The next 16 T cell receptor beta chains were all read from a single sample in a study of vaccination effects on CD4 cells after COVID-19. Their cognate antigens are unknown. TCRdb keeps only in-frame clones here, not all; method: immunoSEQ multiplex PCR. The sample lists 60,000 to 70,000 clones; 81% were seen once. Sequencing in the ViraFEST assay came after antigen-specific CD4+ T cells had been expanded with viral peptide pools, which were used to stimulate PBMC. Following culture for ten to eleven days, CD4+ T cells were isolated. Sequenced material: CD4+ T cells from PBMCs cultured with HCoV-229E spike peptides, taken before COVID-19 vaccination. The source is a human donor who received a COVID-19 vaccine.

The V gene is TRBV10-3, the J gene TRBJ2-2; 9 positions match TRBD2. From germline, CDR1 is ENHRY and CDR2 SYGVKD. V trimming: 1 base; J trimming: 0 bases; junction bases outside the gene matches: 9. The CDR3 totals 19 residues. In nucleotides, the CDR3 is TGTGCCATCAGTGAGTATCTCCCTAGCGGGGCGACGAACACCGGGGAGCTGTTTTTT. It encodes CAISEYLPSGATNTGELFF.

The genes are TRBV29-1 and TRBJ1-2; D possibly corresponds to TRBD1 (5 bases). This CDR3 has 12 residues. CDR1 and CDR2 (germline): SQVTM, ANQGSEA. Trimming left V 0 bases short and J 6 bases short, with 8 bases between. The CDR3, as DNA: TGCAGCGTTGAAGATCACAGGAATGGCTACACCTTC. Its protein is CSVEDHRNGYTF.

A note on this clone: The sample contains more than one DNA sequence encoding this CDR3. The CDR3 sequence: CATSDLGRGTGELFF. CDR3 DNA: TGTGCCACCAGTGATTTGGGCAGGGGAACCGGGGAGCTGTTTTTT. The chain uses TRBV24-1 and TRBJ2-2, with D possibly being TRBD1 (6 bases). Trimming removed 0 bases from V and 5 bases from J, with 9 bases in between. The V gene's germline CDR1 is KGHDR and CDR2 SFDVKD. This CDR3 has 15 residues.

V usage is TRBV5-1 and J usage is TRBJ2-4; D is unclear. The CDR3 contains 16 residues. With 1 base removed from V and 0 bases from J, the gap between germline ends came to 11 bases. Per germline, CDR1 SGHRS and CDR2 YFSETQ. The CDR3 sequence: CASSLSDGIAKNIQYF. CDR3 nucleotide sequence: TGCGCCAGCAGCTTGAGTGACGGCATAGCCAAAAACATTCAGTACTTC.

V and J are TRBV6-1 and TRBJ1-2; possibly TRBD1 for D (6 bases). Trimming cost V 2 bases and J 8 bases, with 18 bases left between them. The germline CDR1 and CDR2 sequences are MNHNS and SASEGT. This CDR3 region has 15 residues. The CDR3 sequence is CASSEPRGPLEGYTF. CDR3 DNA: TGTGCCAGCAGTGAACCCCGGGGGCCTTTGGAGGGCTACACCTTC.

The genes are TRBV5-8 and TRBJ2-5; 9 positions agree with TRBD2. Unmatched junction bases numbered 5, after V lost 1 base and J lost 4 bases. This CDR3 has 15 residues. The germline V gene has CDR1 SGHTS and CDR2 YDEGEE. The CDR3 reads CASSLLRGGRETQYF. The DNA of the CDR3 is TGTGCCAGCAGCTTGTTGCGGGGGGGCCGAGAGACCCAGTACTTC.

The V gene is TRBV3-1 (or the pseudogene TRBV3-2), the J gene TRBJ1-1; TRBD1 might be the D (5 bases). Between the trimmed V and J ends, which lost 3 bases and 8 bases, there was a span of 13 bases. The CDR3 spans 13 residues. The germline CDR1 and CDR2 sequences are LGHDT and YNNKEL (reference sequence). The CDR3 here is CASSHGHSYEAFF. The CDR3 nucleotides read TGTGCCAGCAGCCATGGACACTCCTACGAAGCTTTCTTT.

V gene TRBV5-1 combines with J gene TRBJ2-3, with a weak D call TRBD1 (5 bases). CDR3 length: 14 residues. The germline gives CDR1 SGHRS, CDR2 YFSETQ. V was shortened by 4 bases and J by 1 base, with 10 bases between the two germline ends. CDR3 amino acids: CASSPLGGTDTQYF. In DNA, the CDR3 is TGCGCCAGCAGCCCCTTAGGGGGCACAGATACGCAGTATTTT.

The chain has TRBV6-5 and TRBJ2-5, with TRBD2 as a possible D gene (5 bases). V shed 6 bases and J shed 5 bases, with 19 bases lying between them. CDR3 length: 15 residues. In germline, CDR1 is MNHEY, CDR2 SVGAGI. The CDR3 region is CASSRGFLGVETQYF. The CDR3 nucleotides are TGTGCCAGCAGCCGCGGGTTTCTAGGCGTCGAGACCCAGTACTTC.

In its sample, this clone was seen a few times. The chain employs TRBV5-4 and TRBJ2-2, with TRBD2 matching 7 bases. V gave up 3 bases and J gave up 1 base; unmatched junction bases: 6. This CDR3 has 16 residues. CDR1 SGHNT and CDR2 YYREEE come from the germline V gene (reference sequence). The CDR3 DNA sequence: TGTGCCAGCAGCTGGGGACTAAAGGGGAACACCGGGGAGCTGTTTTTT. It is translated as CASSWGLKGNTGELFF. Complete variable domain (other parts from reference TRBV5-4 and TRBJ2-2): ETGVTQSPTHLIKTRGQQVTLRCSSQSGHNTVSWYQQALGQGPQFIFQYYREEENGRGNFPPRFSGLQFPNYSSELNVNALELDDSALYLCASSWGLKGNTGELFFGEGSRLTVL.

The gene calls are TRBV24-1 and TRBJ2-3, with D possibly called TRBD1 or TRBD2 (7 bases each). The CDR3 runs to 17 residues. The V gene lost 3 bases and the J gene lost 6 bases, with 21 bases spanning the gap. Per germline, CDR1 KGHDR and CDR2 SFDVKD. In DNA, the CDR3 is TGTGCCACCAGTGATCCCCGAGGGGGCGGGGGTTCTGATACGCAGTATTTT. Translation gives CATSDPRGGGGSDTQYF.

V gene TRBV5-1 combines with J gene TRBJ2-2; 8 positions agree with TRBD1. V gave up 3 bases and J gave up 4 bases; unmatched junction bases: 8. This CDR3 comprises 16 residues. The germline V gene has CDR1 SGHRS and CDR2 YFSETQ. The CDR3 coding sequence is TGCGCCAGCAGCTGGTGGACAGGGACAGGCACCGGGGAGCTGTTTTTT. It specifies CASSWWTGTGTGELFF. The variable domain in full, completed from reference TRBV5-1 and TRBJ2-2, reads KAGVTQTPRYLIKTRGQQVTLSCSPISGHRSVSWYQQTPGQGLQFLFEYFSETQRNKGNFPGRFSGRQFSNSRSEMNVSTLELGDSALYLCASSWWTGTGTGELFFGEGSRLTVL.

The genes are TRBV28 and TRBJ1-4; TRBD1 aligns across 7 bases. CDR3 size: 17 residues. Trimming cost V 4 bases and J 0 bases; bases outside gene matches: 8. CDR1 is MDHEN, CDR2 SYDVKM, per germline. The CDR3 is CASSSYRGGSTNEKLFF. CDR3 nucleotides: TGTGCCAGCAGTTCCTACAGGGGAGGATCAACTAATGAAAAACTGTTTTTT.

The chain uses TRBV6-5 and TRBJ2-2; tentatively, D is TRBD2 (7 bases). The CDR3 contains 15 residues. CDR1 and CDR2 (germline): MNHEY, SVGAGI. The V end was cut by 3 bases, the J end by 6 bases, with 14 bases between. The CDR3: CASSYRGATAGELFF. The DNA for the CDR3 is TGTGCCAGCAGTTATCGGGGGGCTACGGCCGGGGAGCTGTTTTTT.

The V gene is TRBV5-1, the J gene TRBJ1-5; 9 bases map to TRBD1. This CDR3 spans 14 amino acids. Unmatched junction bases numbered 6, after V lost 4 bases and J lost 7 bases. CDR1 and CDR2 from the germline V gene are SGHRS and YFSETQ. CDR3 sequence (DNA): TGCGCCAGCAGCCCCGGGACAGGGAACCAGCCCCAGCATTTT. It specifies CASSPGTGNQPQHF.

This clone has just a few counts. The CDR3 reads CASSPRQGAGELFF. CDR3 nucleotides: TGTGCCAGCAGCCCCAGACAGGGCGCCGGGGAGCTGTTTTTT. The V call is TRBV9, the J call TRBJ2-2; 7 positions match TRBD1. CDR3 length: 14 amino acids. Germline lookup yields CDR1 SGDLS and CDR2 YYNGEE. V shed 4 bases and J 6 bases; nucleotides not matched to a gene: 6.